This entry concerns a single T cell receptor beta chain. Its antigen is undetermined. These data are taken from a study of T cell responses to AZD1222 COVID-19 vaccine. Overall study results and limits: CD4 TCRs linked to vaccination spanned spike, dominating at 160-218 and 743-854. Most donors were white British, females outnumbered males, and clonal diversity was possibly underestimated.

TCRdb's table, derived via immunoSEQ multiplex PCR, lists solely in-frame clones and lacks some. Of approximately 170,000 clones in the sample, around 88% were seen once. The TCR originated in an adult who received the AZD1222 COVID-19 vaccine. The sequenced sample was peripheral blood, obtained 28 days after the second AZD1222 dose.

CDR3 DNA sequence: TGCGCCAGCAGCGATCCCGGGACAGGGTTTTCACCCCTCCACTTT. Translation: CASSDPGTGFSPLHF. The chain combines TRBV5-1 with TRBJ1-6; 9 positions match TRBD1. Looked up from germline, CDR1 is SGHRS and CDR2 is YFSETQ. V shed 4 bases, J shed 9 bases, and the junction held 8 bases outside the gene matches. This CDR3 has 15 residues.